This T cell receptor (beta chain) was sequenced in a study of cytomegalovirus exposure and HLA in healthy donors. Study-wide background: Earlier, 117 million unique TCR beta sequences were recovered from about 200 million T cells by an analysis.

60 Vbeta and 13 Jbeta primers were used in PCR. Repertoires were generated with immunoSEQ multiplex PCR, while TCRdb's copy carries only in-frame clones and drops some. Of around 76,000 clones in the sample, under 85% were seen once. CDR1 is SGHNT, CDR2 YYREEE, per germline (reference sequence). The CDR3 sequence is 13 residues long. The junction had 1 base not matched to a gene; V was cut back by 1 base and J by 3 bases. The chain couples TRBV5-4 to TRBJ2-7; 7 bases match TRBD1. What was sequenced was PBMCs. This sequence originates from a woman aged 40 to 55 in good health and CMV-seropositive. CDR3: CASSLPGGYEQYF. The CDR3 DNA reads TGTGCCAGCAGCTTGCCAGGGGGCTACGAGCAGTACTTC.